This is a list of T cell receptor beta chains from one sample in a study of blood T cell repertoires in COVID-19. Profiling relied on immunoSEQ multiplex PCR, and the TCRdb table lists in-frame clones only, not all of them. The table has fewer than 450,000 clones, approximately 90% seen once; the top ten hold 1.2%. The sequencing input was PBMCs or T cells enriched from blood (not recorded which). The receptor source for this set is a woman under 30 who had recovered from COVID-19. Each CDR3 is given with its conserved first and last residue. D genes are given only for firm matches.

CDR3: CASSPRPGLGMLYGYTF; D: .; V: TRBV27
CDR3: CAWSVRGQGYEKLFF; D: TRBD1; V: TRBV30
CDR3: CASSYGGTPDTQYF; D: TRBD2; V: TRBV5-6
CDR3: CASSGGAKRYNEQFF; D: .; V: TRBV5-6
CDR3: CASSDFPLGHTQYF; D: .; V: TRBV10-1
CDR3: CASTLSFPRPGQGASWNYGYTF; D: TRBD1; V: TRBV19
CDR3: CSVDGAGGFYEQYF; D: TRBD1; V: TRBV29-1
CDR3: CAWSLGAVYEQYF; D: .; V: TRBV30
CDR3: CASSRGQDANYGYTF; D: TRBD1; V: TRBV4-1
CDR3: CASSQDPVAAMNYGYTF; D: .; V: TRBV4-3
CDR3: CAWGTQLNQPQHF; D: .; V: TRBV30
CDR3: CAWSRGSGELFF; D: .; V: TRBV30
CDR3: CASSQVLLAGGYNEQFF; D: TRBD2; V: TRBV3-1/TRBV3-2
CDR3: CAWRTGWNTEAFF; D: TRBD1; V: TRBV30
CDR3: CASSVGQGNSPLHF; D: .; V: TRBV9
CDR3: CASSFMGRIDTEAFF; D: .; V: TRBV28
CDR3: CASSFGLLSDSPLHF; D: .; V: TRBV5-1
CDR3: CASSGEDMAGGREQYF; D: .; V: TRBV7-4
CDR3: CASSIGGGAGWQFF; D: TRBD2; V: TRBV19
CDR3: CASSFQLGRGRDEQFF; D: .; V: TRBV7-9
CDR3: CASSSNRVGYTF; D: .; V: TRBV12-3/TRBV12-4
CDR3: CASSVASDNSPLHF; D: .; V: TRBV9
CDR3: CAISEGTSRELFF; D: .; V: TRBV10-3
CDR3: CASSPGGAEQFF; D: .; V: TRBV9
CDR3: CASSPKLSSSYNSPLHF; D: .; V: TRBV4-2
CDR3: CASSATGYEQYF; D: .; V: TRBV2
CDR3: CASSKGSRHKTGELFF; D: .; V: TRBV21-1
CDR3: CARSGTGLGNTEAFF; D: .; V: TRBV7-5
CDR3: CASSLGQGYQPQHF; D: TRBD1; V: TRBV6-5
CDR3: CASSILAADNQPQHF; D: .; V: TRBV19
CDR3: CASSHLTGLSGNTIYF; D: .; V: TRBV4-3
CDR3: CASMTGKTNSPLHF; D: TRBD1; V: TRBV2
CDR3: CASSYQSTNEKLFF; D: .; V: TRBV5-1
CDR3: CSVGTADSNQPQHF; D: TRBD1; V: TRBV29-1
CDR3: CAISPDTNTGELFF; D: .; V: TRBV10-3
CDR3: CAGGQGTDTQYF; D: TRBD1; V: TRBV18
CDR3: CASSYSYRGTAKAFF; D: TRBD1; V: TRBV5-8
CDR3: CASSPRETEAFF; D: .; V: TRBV5-8
CDR3: CASSPDRGRNEQFF; D: TRBD1; V: TRBV18
CDR3: CASSWDRANYGYTF; D: TRBD1; V: TRBV11-2
CDR3: CASSLSGGARYNEQFF; D: .; V: TRBV7-3
CDR3: CASSRGRQGVEQYF; D: TRBD1; V: TRBV4-3